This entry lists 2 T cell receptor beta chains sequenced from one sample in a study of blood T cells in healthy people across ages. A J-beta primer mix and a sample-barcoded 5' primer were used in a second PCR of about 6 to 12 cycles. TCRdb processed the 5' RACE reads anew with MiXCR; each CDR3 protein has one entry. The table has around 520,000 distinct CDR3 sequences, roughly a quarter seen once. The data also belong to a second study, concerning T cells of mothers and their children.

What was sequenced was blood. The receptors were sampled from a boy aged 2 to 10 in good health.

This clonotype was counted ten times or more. CDR3 bases: TGTGCCACCGCTGGACAGGAAGAGACCCAGTACTTC. It specifies CATAGQEETQYF. The chain carries TRBV24-1 and TRBJ2-5; TRBD1 aligns across 7 bases. CDR1 is KGHDR and CDR2 is SFDVKD in the germline V gene. There are 12 residues in the CDR3. J lost 3 bases, V lost 9 bases, and 3 bases had no gene match.

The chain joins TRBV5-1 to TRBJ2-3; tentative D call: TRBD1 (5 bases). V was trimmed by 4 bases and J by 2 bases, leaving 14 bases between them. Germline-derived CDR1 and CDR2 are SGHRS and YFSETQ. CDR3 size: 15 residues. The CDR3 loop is CASSGTGAATDTQYF. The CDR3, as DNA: TGCGCCAGCAGCGGTACAGGAGCCGCCACAGATACGCAGTATTTT.